This record looks at one TCR beta chain sequence and its context. This CDR3 is 14 amino acids long. CDR1 is SGHVS, CDR2 FNYEAQ, per germline. Trimming shortened V by 1 base and J by 4 bases, and 9 bases separated the two germline ends. The data were taken from a study of T cell changes during pregnancy in multiple sclerosis. The data were produced by immunoSEQ multiplex PCR, yet TCRdb's version contains in-frame clones alone and is incomplete. Among roughly 100,000 clones listed, roughly nine tenths were seen once. This TCR was recovered from a female donor with multiple sclerosis, enrolled in a pregnancy study. Material: peripheral blood, obtained after pregnancy. The chain carries TRBV7-6 and TRBJ2-3; unclear D gene. CDR3 sequence reads: CASSLGVTPDTQYF. CDR3 in DNA: TGTGCCAGCAGCTTAGGTGTGACTCCAGATACGCAGTATTTT.